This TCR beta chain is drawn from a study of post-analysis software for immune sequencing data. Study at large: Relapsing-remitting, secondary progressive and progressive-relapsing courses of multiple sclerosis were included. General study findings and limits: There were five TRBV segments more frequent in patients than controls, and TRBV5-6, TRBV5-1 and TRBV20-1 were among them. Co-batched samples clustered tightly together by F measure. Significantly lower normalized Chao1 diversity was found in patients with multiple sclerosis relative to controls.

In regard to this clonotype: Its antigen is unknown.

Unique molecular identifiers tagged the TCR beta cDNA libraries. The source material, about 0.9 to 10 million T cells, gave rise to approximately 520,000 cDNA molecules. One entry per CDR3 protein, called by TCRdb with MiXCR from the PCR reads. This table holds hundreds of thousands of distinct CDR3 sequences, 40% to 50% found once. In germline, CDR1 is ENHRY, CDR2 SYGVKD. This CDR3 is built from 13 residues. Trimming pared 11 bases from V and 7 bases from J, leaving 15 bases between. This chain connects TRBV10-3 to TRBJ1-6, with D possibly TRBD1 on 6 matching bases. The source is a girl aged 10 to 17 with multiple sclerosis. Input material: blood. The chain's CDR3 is CAGRGTRNSPLHF. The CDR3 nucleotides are TGTGCCGGCCGGGGGACAAGGAATTCACCCCTCCACTTT.